This TCR beta chain was sequenced in a study of T cell responses to AZD1222 COVID-19 vaccine. TCRdb's table, derived via immunoSEQ multiplex PCR, lists solely in-frame clones and lacks some. The sample carries approximately 35,000 clones, about 86% recorded once. Study-wide points: Scientists sampled the repertoires only once the peak T cell response had passed.

The CDR3 sequence is 16 residues long. Germline CDR1 and CDR2: LGHNA and YSLEER. V gave up 1 base and J gave up 7 bases; unmatched junction bases: 12. Note on this clone: Antigen: not known.

The chain is built from TRBV4-3 and TRBJ1-2; 7 positions match TRBD1. This TCR was recovered from an adult in good health. Sequencing was performed on peripheral blood, taken on day 0 of AZD1222 vaccination. The CDR3 spells CASSQVDRASSGGYTF. CDR3 nucleotide sequence: TGCGCCAGCAGCCAAGTTGACAGGGCATCATCAGGTGGCTACACCTTC.